This entry lists 2 T cell receptor beta chains sequenced from one sample in a study of shared clonotypes between healthy human individuals (dated by TCRdb to 2018 to 2021). The library was generated by the immunoSEQ multiplex PCR assay. TCRdb obtained this table from immuneACCESS and retained in-frame rearrangements with V and J assigned. These tables miss some clones; where compared with another copy, unresolved V genes account for less than half of the shortfall, and the remainder is unexplained. The sample data list approximately 840,000 clones, and around 96% of these were observed just once. Approximately 0.2% of the sample goes to the ten largest clones. CD8 naive samples were CD45RO-negative cells positively selected for CCR7, giving a CD45RA+CCR7+ population that excluded TemRA cells. The sample taken for sequencing was naive CD8+ T cells sorted from blood. Per the publication, the cell subset or site label means: CD45RA+CCR7+. The receptors derive from a man younger than 45 in good health.

This clone was seen more than once but under ten times. This chain connects TRBV11-3 to TRBJ2-2; D uncertain. Germline assignment: CDR1 SGHNT and CDR2 YENEEA. V was trimmed by 2 bases and J by 1 base, leaving 11 bases between them. The CDR3 loop spans 16 amino acids. The CDR3 loop reads CASSLNSWENTGELFF. For the CDR3, the DNA is TGTGCCAGCAGCTTAAATTCGTGGGAGAACACCGGGGAGCTGTTTTTT.

The V gene is TRBV28, the J gene TRBJ1-5; a possible D gene is TRBD1 (5 bases). CDR3 length: 17 residues. Germline-derived CDR1 and CDR2 are MDHEN and SYDVKM. With 1 base removed from V and 2 bases from J, the gap between germline ends came to 15 bases. CDR3 sequence (DNA): TGTGCCAGCAGTTTATTGGGAGCCCTGGGGGGCAATCAGCCCCAGCATTTT. Residues: CASSLLGALGGNQPQHF.